Below, 4 T cell receptor beta chains from the same sample are listed, as sequenced in a study of T-cell memory formation after mild COVID-19. TCRdb analysed the 5' RACE reads with MiXCR anew, one entry per CDR3 protein. The sample includes 450,000 to 650,000 distinct CDR3 sequences, more than 15% seen only once; the top ten take about 12%. Specimen: PBMCs or a T cell subset sorted from them (not recorded which). The receptors originated from an adult woman who had mild COVID-19 (a few samples of this study predate the infection). Cell type and time point are not known.

The rearrangement joins TRBV7-9 to TRBJ1-2; D gene uncertain. CDR1 and CDR2 from the germline V gene are SEHNR and FQNEAQ (reference sequence). There are 13 residues in the CDR3. The V gene lost 0 bases and the J gene lost 4 bases, with 6 bases spanning the gap. Here the CDR3 DNA reads TGTGCCAGCAGCTTAGCGGCCATCTATGGCTACACCTTC. Protein: CASSLAAIYGYTF. Complete variable domain (other parts from reference TRBV7-9 and TRBJ1-2): DTGVSQNPRHKITKRGQNVTFRCDPISEHNRLYWYRQTLGQGPEFLTYFQNEAQLEKSRLLSDRFSAERPKGSFSTLEIQRTEQGDSAMYLCASSLAAIYGYTFGSGTRLTVV.

The CDR3 DNA follows: TGTGCCAGCAGCTTGGTGTGGGGGGACCCCTACGAGCAGTACTTC. It yields the protein CASSLVWGDPYEQYF. The chain uses TRBV5-5 and TRBJ2-7, with a weak D call TRBD2 (6 bases). CDR3 size: 15 residues. The germline V gene encodes CDR1 SGHKS and CDR2 YYEKEE (reference sequence). V was trimmed by 0 bases and J by 2 bases, leaving 12 bases between them.

Only a few counts were recorded for this clonotype. The chain has TRBV2 and TRBJ2-5; D is unclear. The CDR3 runs 14 residues. Germline V gene data show CDR1 as SNHLY and CDR2 as FYNNEI. Trimming took 4 bases from V and 2 from J, leaving 11 bases between them. CDR3 sequence reads: CASSGRTDQETQYF. The CDR3 DNA follows: TGTGCCAGCAGTGGAAGGACGGATCAAGAGACCCAGTACTTC.

The chain uses TRBV25-1 and TRBJ1-2; D gene uncertain. CDR1 MGHDK and CDR2 SYGVNS come from the germline V gene. The CDR3 consists of 14 residues. V was cut by 1 base and J by 7 bases, with 13 bases left in between. As DNA, the CDR3 is TGTGCCAGCAGTGAATTAGGCAGAGACACTGGCTACACCTTC. Its protein is CASSELGRDTGYTF.